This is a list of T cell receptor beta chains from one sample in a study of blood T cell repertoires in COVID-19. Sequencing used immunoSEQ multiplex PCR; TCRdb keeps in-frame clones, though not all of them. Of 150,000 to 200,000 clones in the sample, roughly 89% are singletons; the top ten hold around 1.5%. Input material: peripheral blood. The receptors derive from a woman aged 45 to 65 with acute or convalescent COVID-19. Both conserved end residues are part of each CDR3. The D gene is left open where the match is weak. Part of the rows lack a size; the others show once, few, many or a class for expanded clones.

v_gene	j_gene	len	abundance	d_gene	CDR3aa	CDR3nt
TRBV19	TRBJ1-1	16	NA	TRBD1	CASRETGGALGTEAFF	TGTGCCAGTAGGGAGACAGGGGGCGCACTGGGCACTGAAGCTTTCTTT
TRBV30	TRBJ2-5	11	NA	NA	CAWASSGTQYF	TGTGCCTGGGCCTCTTCGGGGACCCAGTACTTC
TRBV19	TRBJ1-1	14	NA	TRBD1	CASAKDRINTEAFF	TGTGCCAGTGCTAAGGACAGGATTAACACTGAAGCTTTCTTT
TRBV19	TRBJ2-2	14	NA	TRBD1	CASSTKQGAGELFF	TGTGCCAGTAGCACCAAACAGGGGGCCGGGGAGCTGTTTTTT
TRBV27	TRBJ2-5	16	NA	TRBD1	CASSLGQGSLRETQYF	TGTGCCAGCAGCCTTGGACAGGGATCCCTCCGGGAGACCCAGTACTTC
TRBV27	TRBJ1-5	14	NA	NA	CASGGDRISQPQHF	TGTGCCAGCGGCGGGGACCGGATTTCTCAGCCCCAGCATTTT
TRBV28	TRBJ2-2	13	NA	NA	CASRFPSTGELFF	TGTGCCAGCAGGTTTCCGAGCACCGGGGAGCTGTTTTTT
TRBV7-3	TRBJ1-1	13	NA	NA	CASSSAGHTEAFF	TGTGCCAGCAGCTCAGCAGGTCACACTGAAGCTTTCTTT
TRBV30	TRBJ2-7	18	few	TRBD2	CAWSARRGGRAIGYEQYF	TGTGCCTGGAGTGCTAGAAGGGGCGGGAGGGCCATCGGTTACGAGCAGTACTTC
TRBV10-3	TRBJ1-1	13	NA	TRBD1	CAISVQGDTEAFF	TGTGCCATCAGTGTACAGGGGGACACTGAAGCTTTCTTT
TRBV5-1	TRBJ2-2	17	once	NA	CASSLGLGVGDTGELFF	TGCGCCAGCAGCTTGGGGCTCGGGGTAGGAGACACCGGGGAGCTGTTTTTT
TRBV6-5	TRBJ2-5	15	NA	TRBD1	CASSRGTGQQETQYF	TGTGCCAGCAGTAGGGGTACGGGACAGCAAGAGACCCAGTACTTC
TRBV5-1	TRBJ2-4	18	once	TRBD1	CASSATGGSSLAKNIQYF	TGCGCCAGCAGCGCCACAGGGGGTTCCTCGCTAGCCAAAAACATTCAGTACTTC
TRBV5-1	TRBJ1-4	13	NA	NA	CASKPVTNEKLFF	TGCGCCAGCAAACCAGTGACTAATGAAAAACTGTTTTTT
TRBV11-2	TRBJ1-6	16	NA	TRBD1	CASSLDPTGVISPLHF	TGTGCCAGCAGCTTAGATCCGACAGGGGTAATCTCACCCCTCCACTTT
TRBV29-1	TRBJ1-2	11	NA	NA	CSAPLRYGYTF	TGCAGCGCCCCTCTTCGGTATGGCTACACCTTC
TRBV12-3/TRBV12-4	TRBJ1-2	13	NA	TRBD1	CASHDRAGRGYTF	TGTGCCAGCCATGACAGGGCAGGGAGAGGCTACACCTTC
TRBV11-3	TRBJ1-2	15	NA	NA	CASSIGSGVNYGYTF	TGTGCCAGCAGCATAGGTTCAGGGGTTAACTATGGCTACACCTTC
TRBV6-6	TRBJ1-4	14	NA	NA	CASSYGQFNEKLFF	TGTGCCAGCAGTTATGGGCAGTTTAATGAAAAACTGTTTTTT
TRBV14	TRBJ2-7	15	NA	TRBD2	CASSPLGLAAYEQYF	TGTGCCAGCAGCCCCCTGGGACTAGCGGCCTACGAGCAGTACTTC
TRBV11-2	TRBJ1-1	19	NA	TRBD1	CASSSFKENRGQRNTEAFF	TGTGCCAGCAGCTCGTTTAAGGAAAACAGGGGGCAACGGAACACTGAAGCTTTCTTT
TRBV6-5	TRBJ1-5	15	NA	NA	CASRLDSYSNQPQHF	TGTGCCAGCAGACTGGACAGCTATAGCAATCAGCCCCAGCATTTT
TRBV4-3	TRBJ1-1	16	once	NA	CASSQVGRPPNTEAFF	TGCGCCAGCAGCCAAGTTGGGAGACCTCCGAACACTGAAGCTTTCTTT
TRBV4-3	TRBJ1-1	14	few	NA	CASSQTLPGSEAFF	TGCGCCAGCAGCCAGACCCTCCCGGGATCTGAAGCTTTCTTT
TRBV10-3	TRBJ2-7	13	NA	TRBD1	CATRPQGIYEQYF	TGTGCCACTCGGCCACAGGGGATCTACGAGCAGTACTTC
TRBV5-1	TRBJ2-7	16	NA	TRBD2	CASSLASGGTHYEQYF	TGCGCCAGCAGCTTGGCCTCCGGGGGGACCCACTACGAGCAGTACTTC
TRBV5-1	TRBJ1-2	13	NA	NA	CASSLEGDSGYTF	TGCGCCAGCAGCTTGGAAGGCGACTCGGGCTACACCTTC
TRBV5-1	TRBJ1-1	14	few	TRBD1	CASRSWTGGTEAFF	TGCGCCAGCAGATCCTGGACAGGGGGCACTGAAGCTTTCTTT
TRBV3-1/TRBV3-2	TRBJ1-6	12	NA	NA	CATGALNSPLHF	TGTGCCACTGGGGCCTTAAATTCACCCCTCCACTTT
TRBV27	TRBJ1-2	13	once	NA	CASSLNWAGGYTF	TGTGCCAGCAGTTTAAATTGGGCGGGTGGCTACACCTTC
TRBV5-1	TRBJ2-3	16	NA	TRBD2	CASSLVASGTGDTQYF	TGCGCCAGCAGCTTGGTGGCTAGCGGGACGGGGGATACGCAGTATTTT
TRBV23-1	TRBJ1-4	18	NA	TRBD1	CASSGGRGVYATNEKLFF	TGCGCCAGCAGTGGGGGCAGGGGGGTATATGCAACTAATGAAAAACTGTTTTTT
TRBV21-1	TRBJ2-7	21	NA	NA	CASSKVGSGQGRSLRSYEQYF	TGTGCCAGCAGCAAAGTGGGGTCTGGGCAGGGAAGATCCCTTCGGTCCTACGAGCAGTACTTC
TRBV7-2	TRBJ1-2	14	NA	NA	CASSLTTGDYGYTF	TGTGCCAGCAGCTTAACAACAGGAGACTATGGCTACACCTTC
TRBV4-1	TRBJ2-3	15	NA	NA	CASSQDRTVTDTQYF	TGCGCCAGCAGCCAAGATCGGACAGTCACAGATACGCAGTATTTT
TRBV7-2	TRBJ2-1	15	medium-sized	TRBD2	CASSLQSSGSREQFF	TGTGCCAGCAGCTTACAATCTAGCGGGAGTCGGGAGCAGTTCTTC
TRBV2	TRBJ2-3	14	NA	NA	CASRVDYSTDTQYF	TGTGCCAGCAGAGTGGACTATAGCACAGATACGCAGTATTTT
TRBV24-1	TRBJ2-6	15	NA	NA	CATSGQGTGANVLTF	TGTGCCACCAGTGGCCAGGGAACTGGGGCCAACGTCCTGACTTTC
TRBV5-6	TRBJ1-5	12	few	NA	CASSILNQPQHF	TGTGCCAGCAGCATATTAAATCAGCCCCAGCATTTT
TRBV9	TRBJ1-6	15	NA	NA	CASSAQGGNNSPLHF	TGTGCCAGCAGCGCCCAGGGAGGGAATAATTCACCCCTCCACTTT
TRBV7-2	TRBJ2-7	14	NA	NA	CASSLALSSYEQYF	TGTGCCAGCAGCTTAGCTCTTAGCTCCTACGAGCAGTACTTC
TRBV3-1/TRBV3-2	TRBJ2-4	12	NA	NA	CASSQTRNIQYF	TGTGCCAGCAGCCAAACGCGTAACATTCAGTACTTC
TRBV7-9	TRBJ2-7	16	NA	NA	CASSLGFPSTHYEQYF	TGTGCCAGCAGCTTAGGTTTTCCTAGCACCCACTACGAGCAGTACTTC
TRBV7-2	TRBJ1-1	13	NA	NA	CASSLAAEIEAFF	TGTGCCAGCAGCTTAGCCGCGGAGATAGAAGCTTTCTTT
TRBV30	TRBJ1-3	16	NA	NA	CAWSVGDLRDGNTIYF	TGTGCCTGGAGTGTGGGGGACTTAAGGGATGGAAACACCATATATTTT
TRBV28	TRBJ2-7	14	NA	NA	CASREGPSHYEQYF	TGTGCCAGCAGGGAGGGTCCCTCCCACTACGAGCAGTACTTC
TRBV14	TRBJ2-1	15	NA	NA	CASNPPGVFYNEQFF	TGTGCCAGCAACCCGCCCGGGGTTTTTTACAATGAGCAGTTCTTC
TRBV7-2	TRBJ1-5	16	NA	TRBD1	CASSYYQGAGNQPQHF	TGTGCCAGCAGCTATTACCAGGGGGCTGGCAATCAGCCCCAGCATTTT
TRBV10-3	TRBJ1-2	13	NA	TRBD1	CAITTGTAYGYTF	TGTGCCATCACCACCGGGACAGCCTATGGCTACACCTTC
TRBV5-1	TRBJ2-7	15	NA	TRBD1	CASSWTGTGGYEQYF	TGCGCCAGCAGCTGGACCGGGACAGGGGGCTACGAGCAGTACTTC
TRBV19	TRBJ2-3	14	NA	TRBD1	CASSQDRDTDTQYF	TGTGCCAGTAGTCAGGACAGGGACACAGATACGCAGTATTTT
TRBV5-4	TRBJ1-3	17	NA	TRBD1	CASSWGLAGGGGNTIYF	TGTGCCAGCAGCTGGGGTTTGGCAGGGGGCGGCGGAAACACCATATATTTT
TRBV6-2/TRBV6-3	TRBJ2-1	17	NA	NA	CASSFPLGGAPYNEQFF	TGTGCCAGCAGTTTTCCCCTGGGGGGAGCTCCCTACAATGAGCAGTTCTTC
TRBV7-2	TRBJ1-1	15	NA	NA	CASSRPPGSGAEAFF	TGTGCCAGCAGCAGACCCCCAGGGTCGGGGGCTGAAGCTTTCTTT
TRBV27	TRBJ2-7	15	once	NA	CASSPRRAGTYEQYF	TGTGCCAGCAGTCCCCGGAGAGCGGGCACCTACGAGCAGTACTTC